This T cell receptor beta chain is drawn from a study of blood T cell repertoires in COVID-19. Sequencing was performed with immunoSEQ multiplex PCR; in TCRdb, only in-frame clones are kept and a portion is missing. The table lists about 210,000 clones, roughly 82% of them singletons. The CDR3 runs 17 residues. Germline V gene lookup returns CDR1 SEHNR and CDR2 FQNEAQ (reference sequence). V lost 6 bases and J lost 0, with 17 bases in between. The receptor comes from a woman between 55 and 75 years old with COVID-19, enrolled during active disease. This sequence joins TRBV7-9 and TRBJ1-4; no clear D gene. The sample was peripheral blood. The CDR3 DNA reads as TGTGCCAGCAGTATTTGGAGGGAGTGGACAACTAATGAAAAACTGTTTTTT. This codes for CASSIWREWTTNEKLFF. Using reference TRBV7-9 and TRBJ1-4 for the parts outside the CDR3, the full variable domain is DTGVSQNPRHKITKRGQNVTFRCDPISEHNRLYWYRQTLGQGPEFLTYFQNEAQLEKSRLLSDRFSAERPKGSFSTLEIQRTEQGDSAMYLCASSIWREWTTNEKLFFGSGTQLSVL.